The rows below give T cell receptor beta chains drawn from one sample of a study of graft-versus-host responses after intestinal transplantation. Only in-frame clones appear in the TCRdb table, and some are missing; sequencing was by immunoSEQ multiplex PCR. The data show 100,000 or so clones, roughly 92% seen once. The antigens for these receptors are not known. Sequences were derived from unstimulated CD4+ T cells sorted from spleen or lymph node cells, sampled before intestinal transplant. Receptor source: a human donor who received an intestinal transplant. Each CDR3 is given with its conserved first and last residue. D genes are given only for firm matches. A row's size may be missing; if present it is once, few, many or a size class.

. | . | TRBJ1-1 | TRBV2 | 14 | TGTGCCAGCAGCGGCAGGGGATTGAACACTGAAGCTTTCTTT | CASSGRGLNTEAFF
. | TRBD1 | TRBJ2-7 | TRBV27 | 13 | TGTGCCAGCAGTGGGACAGGGGGCTACGAGCAGTACTTC | CASSGTGGYEQYF
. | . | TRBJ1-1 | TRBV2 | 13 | TGTGCCAGCATAATCGGAGTGGGCACTGAAGCTTTCTTT | CASIIGVGTEAFF
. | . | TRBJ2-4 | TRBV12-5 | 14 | TGTGCTAGTGTTCCAGGGGCACCGGGGAACATTCAGTACTTC | CASVPGAPGNIQYF
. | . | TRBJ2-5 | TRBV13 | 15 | TGTGCCAGCAGCTCCCGCTTGCGGAGCCAAGAGACCCAGTACTTC | CASSSRLRSQETQYF
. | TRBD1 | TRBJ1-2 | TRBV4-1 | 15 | TGCGCCAGCAGCCTGGACAGGGGAATTGTTTATGGCTACACCTTC | CASSLDRGIVYGYTF
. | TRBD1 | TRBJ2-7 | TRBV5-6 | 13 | TGTGCCAGCAGATACCGGGACAGGGACGAGCAGTACTTC | CASRYRDRDEQYF
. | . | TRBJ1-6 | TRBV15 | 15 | TGTGCCACCAGTGGAGATGACCTCATCCTCACCCCCCTCCACTTT | CATSGDDLILTPLHF
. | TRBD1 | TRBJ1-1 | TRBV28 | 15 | TGTGCCAGCAGTTCCCGTCGGACAGGGCACACTGAAGCTTTCTTT | CASSSRRTGHTEAFF
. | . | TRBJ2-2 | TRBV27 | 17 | TGTGCCAGCAGTCCTTTGGCGGGGACGCTTGCAACCGGGGAGCTGTTTTTT | CASSPLAGTLATGELFF
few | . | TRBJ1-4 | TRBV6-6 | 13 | TGTGCCAGCAGCCCGGGTACTAATGAAAAACTGTTTTTT | CASSPGTNEKLFF
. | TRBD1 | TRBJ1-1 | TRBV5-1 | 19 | TGCGCCAGCAGCTTGTGGGGTTTTGCAGGGGGAGGCATGAACACTGAAGCTTTCTTT | CASSLWGFAGGGMNTEAFF
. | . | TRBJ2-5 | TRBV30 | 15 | TGTGCCTGGAGTGGGTACAGGGCGCGGCGAGAGACCCAGTACTTC | CAWSGYRARRETQYF